This entry describes one T cell receptor beta chain. What it recognizes is unknown. It was with 60 Vbeta and 13 Jbeta primers that the PCR ran. Produced via immunoSEQ multiplex PCR; TCRdb's table is partial and in-frame only. The profile shows more than 150,000 clones, roughly 87% of them singletons. These data belong to a study of cytomegalovirus exposure and HLA in healthy donors. Study-wide points: Donor immune exposure was known only as CMV serostatus.

Between the trimmed V and J ends, which lost 4 bases and 9 bases, there was a span of 17 bases. This CDR3 comprises 14 residues. The germline CDR1 and CDR2 sequences are SGHRS and YFSETQ. Sequencing was done on a sample of PBMCs. This receptor was obtained from a girl in the first two years of life in good health and CMV-seronegative. The J gene is TRBJ2-1, the V gene TRBV5-1, with TRBD2 as a possible D gene (6 bases). DNA of the CDR3: TGCGCCAGCAGCCTAACCTATTCTAGCGTTGAGCAGTTCTTC. This translates into CASSLTYSSVEQFF.